One sample yielded the 22 T cell receptor beta chains listed below, sequenced in a study of T cell repertoires in aging, cancer and after chemotherapy. Rearranged V-D-J TRB sequences were amplified with a mixed TRB-A/B primer pool. TCRdb reanalysed the multiplex PCR reads using MiXCR and keeps one entry per CDR3 protein. The sample has more than 8,000 distinct CDR3 sequences, approximately 35% seen once. The template was genomic DNA from peripheral blood, not RNA. Sequencing input: blood. The origin of the receptors is a human donor in good health. The donor label of this sample is uncertain.

This clonotype was observed a few times. The chain uses TRBV6-6 and TRBJ1-5; D is unresolved. The V gene's germline CDR1 is MNHNY and CDR2 SVGAGI (reference sequence). V was pared by 2 bases and J by 1 base, with 12 bases between. The CDR3 is 16 residues long. The CDR3 spells CASSYPGSRSNQPQHF. The CDR3 DNA sequence: TGTGCCAGCAGTTACCCCGGGAGCAGGAGCAATCAGCCCCAGCATTTT.

This clonotype has a single count. This chain uses TRBV19 with TRBJ2-6, with 12 bases fitting TRBD1. CDR3 size: 17 residues. Germline values: CDR1 LNHDA, CDR2 SQIVND (reference sequence). V shed 5 bases and J 3 bases; nucleotides not matched to a gene: 5. CDR3 residues: CASSAGQGAGGANVLTF. The CDR3 DNA is TGTGCCAGTAGTGCGGGACAGGGGGCGGGTGGGGCCAACGTCCTGACTTTC.

This clonotype was counted only a few times. The chain recombines TRBV18 with TRBJ2-1, with a tentative D call TRBD1 (6 bases). V lost 1 base and J 5 bases, leaving 12 bases between the germline ends. The CDR3 runs 15 residues. From germline, CDR1 is KGHSH and CDR2 LQKENI. The chain's CDR3 is CASSPRTDADNEQFF. The CDR3 DNA is TGTGCCAGCTCACCACGGACAGACGCGGACAATGAGCAGTTCTTC.

This chain uses TRBV20-1 with TRBJ1-6; a weak D match, TRBD1 (5 bases). Germline values: CDR1 DFQATT, CDR2 SNEGSKA (reference sequence). CDR3 length: 15 residues. V lost 3 bases and J lost 3, with 12 bases in between. The DNA of the CDR3 is TGCAGTGCTAGCGTTGGACATTACTATAATTCACCCCTCCACTTT. Its translation is CSASVGHYYNSPLHF.

Written as DNA, the CDR3 is TGTGCCAGCAGCTTTGACAGGGAGGGAGGGCAGTACTTC. Protein sequence: CASSFDREGGQYF. The chain couples TRBV5-4 to TRBJ2-7, with D perhaps being TRBD1 or TRBD2 (7 bases each). The CDR3 totals 13 residues. Trimming took 2 bases from V and 9 from J, leaving 15 bases between them. From germline, CDR1 is SGHNT and CDR2 YYREEE (reference sequence).

This rearrangement joins TRBV6-2 or TRBV6-3 to TRBJ2-3; TRBD2 might be the D (6 bases). Germline values: CDR1 MNHEY, CDR2 SVGEGT. The CDR3 spans 14 residues. The V gene lost 4 bases and the J gene lost 4 bases, with 12 bases spanning the gap. The CDR3 region is CASSWDFAADTQYF. The CDR3 nucleotides are TGTGCCAGCAGTTGGGACTTCGCGGCAGATACGCAGTATTTT.

In its sample, this clonotype was seen a few times. Here the CDR3 reads CASSFSAGEYQETQYF. CDR3 in DNA: TGTGCCAGCAGTTTCTCGGCAGGGGAATACCAAGAGACCCAGTACTTC. The chain combines TRBV27 with TRBJ2-5; tentative D call: TRBD1 (6 bases). V lost 3 bases and J lost 0, with 14 bases in between. Germline CDR1 is MNHEY and CDR2 is SMNVEV (reference sequence). This CDR3 region has 16 residues.

The chain uses TRBV12-3 or TRBV12-4 and TRBJ2-4; D is unresolved. CDR3 length: 13 residues. V lost 6 bases and J lost 13, with 19 bases in between. CDR3 bases: TGTGCCAGCAGATTGCTGGGTTCTGGTCGCCAGTACTTC. It yields the protein CASRLLGSGRQYF.

This clonotype was observed a handful of times. The rearrangement joins TRBV19 to TRBJ2-7; weak D call: TRBD2 (6 bases). V was cut by 3 bases and J by 2 bases, with 11 bases left in between. Per germline, CDR1 LNHDA and CDR2 SQIVND (reference sequence). This CDR3 spans 14 amino acids. CDR3 bases: TGTGCCAGTAGTATTGGCCCGGGGGCCTACGAGCAGTACTTC. Translated, it gives CASSIGPGAYEQYF.

The CDR3 nucleotides read TGTGCCAGCAGTGGGGGGACGGTGGGGGCTCTTAGCAATCAGCCCCAGCATTTT. It encodes CASSGGTVGALSNQPQHF. V and J are TRBV12-3 or TRBV12-4 and TRBJ1-5; a weak D match, TRBD1 (6 bases). V was cut by 5 bases and J by 0 bases, with 20 bases left in between. The length of the CDR3 is 18 residues.

Of note for this clonotype: At one end the junction does not follow the germline gene, possibly because of a read error. The chain is built from TRBV7-2 and TRBJ2-2; 11 bases agree with TRBD2. The germline V gene has CDR1 SGHTA and CDR2 FQGNSA. CDR3 length equals 13 residues. The DNA of the CDR3 is TGTGCCAGCAGCTTAGAAGCTAGCGGGGGGCGGATTTTT. Its protein is CASSLEASGGRIF.

This clonotype has a handful of counts. The V call is TRBV6-5, the J call TRBJ2-7; no definite D call. V was cut by 6 bases and J by 2 bases, with 14 bases left in between. The CDR3 is made up of 14 amino acids. From germline, CDR1 is MNHEY and CDR2 SVGAGI. The CDR3 region has the DNA TGTGCCAGCAGGTCTTCGGACGGTCCCTACGAGCAGTACTTC. It encodes CASRSSDGPYEQYF.

This clonotype turned up a few times. The chain combines TRBV30 with TRBJ1-6, with TRBD1 matching over 8 bases. V was clipped by 4 bases and J by 7 bases; unmatched bases: 6. Germline loops: CDR1 GTSNPN, CDR2 SVGIG (reference sequence). The CDR3 has 14 amino acids. The CDR3 is CAWTGQGINSPLHF. As DNA, the CDR3 is TGTGCCTGGACCGGACAGGGAATCAATTCACCCCTCCACTTT. Filled out from reference TRBV30 and TRBJ1-6, the complete variable domain reads SQTIHQWPATLVQPVGSPLSLECTVEGTSNPNLYWYRQAAGRGLQLLFYSVGIGQISSEVPQNLSASRPQDRQFILSSKKLLLSDSGFYLCAWTGQGINSPLHFGNGTRLTVT.

The chain uses TRBV12-3 or TRBV12-4 and TRBJ1-2, with D unclear. The CDR3 has 12 amino acids. Trimming took off 3 bases at V and 14 bases at J, with 16 bases between the two ends. The CDR3 DNA reads TGTGCCAGCAGTTTTAGCCGTGACCGCTCAACCTTC. As protein: CASSFSRDRSTF.

The V call is TRBV12-3 or TRBV12-4, the J call TRBJ2-1; 10 nucleotides match TRBD2. The CDR3 contains 15 residues. V lost 5 bases to trimming and J lost 4 bases; unmatched junction nucleotides: 5. The CDR3 nucleotides are TGTGCCAGCAGTCTAAGCGGGGGGGCGTACAATGAGCAGTTCTTC. Protein sequence: CASSLSGGAYNEQFF.

The rearrangement links TRBV30 to TRBJ1-3; D uncertain. The CDR3 runs 13 residues. Germline assignment: CDR1 GTSNPN and CDR2 SVGIG (reference sequence). Between the trimmed V and J ends, which lost 0 bases and 7 bases, there was a span of 10 bases. The CDR3 sequence: CAWSVNSRNTIYF. The DNA for the CDR3 is TGTGCCTGGAGTGTTAATTCCCGGAACACCATATATTTT.

This clonotype was counted only a few times. The rearrangement links TRBV19 to TRBJ1-6; TRBD1 matches at 10 bases. The CDR3 spans 14 residues. Germline CDR1 is LNHDA and CDR2 is SQIVND (reference sequence). Losses at the gene ends were 7 bases for V and 6 bases for J; bases not matched to a gene: 3. CDR3 nucleotide sequence: TGTGCCAGTACCAGGACAGGGGGTAATTCACCCCTCCACTTT. This sequence encodes CASTRTGGNSPLHF.

The CDR3 sequence: CASSITGTSNMGRNYGYTF. In DNA, the CDR3 is TGTGCCAGTAGTATAACCGGGACGTCCAACATGGGTCGTAACTATGGCTACACCTTC. The V gene is TRBV19, the J gene TRBJ1-2; possibly TRBD1 for D (5 bases). With 2 bases removed from V and 1 base from J, the gap between germline ends came to 23 bases. The CDR3 totals 19 residues. Per the germline V gene, CDR1 is LNHDA and CDR2 is SQIVND (reference sequence).

This clonotype turned up a few times. This chain uses TRBV30 with TRBJ1-2; D is unclear. The germline V and J ends were trimmed by 8 bases and 4 bases, with 11 bases remaining between them. Per germline, CDR1 GTSNPN and CDR2 SVGIG (reference sequence). The CDR3 runs to 11 residues. The CDR3 sequence: CALRFGYGYTF. DNA for the CDR3: TGTGCCCTCCGATTCGGCTATGGCTACACCTTC.

In this sample, this clonotype is medium-sized. The chain carries TRBV29-1 and TRBJ2-5; D gene uncertain. The CDR3 has 12 residues. CDR1 and CDR2 (germline): SQVTM, ANQGSEA. The V and J ends lost 5 bases and 0 bases respectively, with 7 bases between them. The CDR3 protein is CSVRPNQETQYF. DNA of the CDR3: TGCAGCGTTCGGCCCAACCAAGAGACCCAGTACTTC.

This clonotype was seen only a few times. This rearrangement joins TRBV6-5 to TRBJ1-2, with 7 nucleotides matching TRBD1. From germline, CDR1 is MNHEY and CDR2 SVGAGI. The V segment lost 6 bases and the J segment 3 bases; nucleotides outside the gene matches: 7. The CDR3 has 14 residues. CDR3 sequence reads: CASSLAGTDYGYTF. The CDR3 DNA follows: TGTGCCAGCAGCCTGGCCGGGACAGACTATGGCTACACCTTC.

This rearrangement joins TRBV30 to TRBJ1-4; D remains ambiguous. The germline V gene has CDR1 GTSNPN and CDR2 SVGIG (reference sequence). The CDR3 is made up of 16 amino acids. V gave up 2 bases and J gave up 2 bases, with 15 bases separating them. This CDR3 is CAWSLGILSTNEKLFF. The DNA of the CDR3 is TGTGCCTGGAGTCTAGGGATATTGTCGACTAATGAAAAACTGTTTTTT. Supplemented by reference TRBV30 and TRBJ1-4, the full variable domain reads SQTIHQWPATLVQPVGSPLSLECTVEGTSNPNLYWYRQAAGRGLQLLFYSVGIGQISSEVPQNLSASRPQDRQFILSSKKLLLSDSGFYLCAWSLGILSTNEKLFFGSGTQLSVL.